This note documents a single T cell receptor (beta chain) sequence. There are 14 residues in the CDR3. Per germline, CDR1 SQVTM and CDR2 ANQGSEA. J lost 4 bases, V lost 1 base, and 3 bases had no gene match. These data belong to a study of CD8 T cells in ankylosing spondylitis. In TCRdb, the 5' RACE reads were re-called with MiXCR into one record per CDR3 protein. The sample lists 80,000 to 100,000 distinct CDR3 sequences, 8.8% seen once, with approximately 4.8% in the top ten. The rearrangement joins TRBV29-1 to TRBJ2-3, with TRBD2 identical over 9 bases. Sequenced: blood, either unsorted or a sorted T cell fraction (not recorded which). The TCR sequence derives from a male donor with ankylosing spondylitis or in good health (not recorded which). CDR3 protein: CSVEGGGEPDTQYF. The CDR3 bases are TGCAGCGTTGAAGGCGGGGGGGAACCAGATACGCAGTATTTT.